These 12 T cell receptor beta chains came from one sample sequenced in a study of blood T cell repertoires in COVID-19. The assay was immunoSEQ multiplex PCR, and TCRdb's table has in-frame clones only and misses some. The sample carries approximately 69,000 clones, 65% to 85% recorded once. Specimen: peripheral blood. These receptors originate from a woman between 55 and 75 years old with acute or convalescent COVID-19.

This clone showed up just once. The V call is TRBV14, the J call TRBJ2-6; D remains unclear. The germline V gene encodes CDR1 SGHDN and CDR2 FVKESK. The CDR3 runs to 16 residues. The germline V and J ends were trimmed by 1 base and 1 base, with 8 bases remaining between them. The DNA of the CDR3 is TGTGCCAGCAGCCAAGGAGTGCGGTCTGGGGCCAACGTCCTGACTTTC. Protein sequence: CASSQGVRSGANVLTF.

The genes are TRBV28 and TRBJ1-1, with TRBD1 identical over 8 bases. This CDR3 has 15 residues. After removal of 5 bases from V and 1 base from J, the junction contained 6 bases not matched to a gene. The germline V gene has CDR1 MDHEN and CDR2 SYDVKM. CDR3 in amino acids: CASSPRTGKNTEAFF. The CDR3 coding sequence is TGTGCCAGCAGTCCTCGGACAGGGAAGAACACTGAAGCTTTCTTT.

V is TRBV24-1 and J is TRBJ1-5; D may be TRBD1 (5 bases). CDR3 length: 13 residues. Germline V CDR1 and CDR2: KGHDR, SFDVKD. Trimming took 9 bases from V and 5 from J, leaving 13 bases between them. In nucleotides, the CDR3 is TGTGCCACCGGGGCACCCACCCATCAGCCCCAGCATTTT. This gives the protein CATGAPTHQPQHF.

This sequence joins TRBV9 and TRBJ2-3; 8 bases agree with TRBD1. The CDR3 sequence is 16 residues long. J gave up 1 base and V 3 bases, and 7 bases lay outside the gene matches. Germline lookup yields CDR1 SGDLS and CDR2 YYNGEE. In nucleotides, the CDR3 is TGTGCCAGCAGCGCGGTACCGACAGGGGGCACAGATACGCAGTATTTT. Translation gives CASSAVPTGGTDTQYF. Combining the CDR3 with reference TRBV9 and TRBJ2-3 gives the whole variable domain DSGVTQTPKHLITATGQRVTLRCSPRSGDLSVYWYQQSLDQGLQFLIQYYNGEERAKGNILERFSAQQFPDLHSELNLSSLELGDSALYFCASSAVPTGGTDTQYFGPGTRLTVL.

The chain joins TRBV11-3 to TRBJ1-2; TRBD1 might be the D (6 bases). V was cut by 1 base and J by 6 bases, with 9 bases left in between. Looked up from germline, CDR1 is SGHNT and CDR2 is YENEEA. CDR3 length: 13 amino acids. Written as DNA, the CDR3 is TGTGCCAGCAGCTTAGGCCAGGGGAATGGCTACACCTTC. Encoded protein: CASSLGQGNGYTF.

This chain uses TRBV15 with TRBJ1-2, with unresolved D. Germline V gene sequence: CDR1 LNHNV, CDR2 YYDKDF (reference sequence). CDR3 length equals 16 residues. The ends were cut back, 0 bases at V and 4 bases at J, with 15 bases in the middle. As DNA, the CDR3 is TGTGCCACCAGCAGAGATAACTCCGGGTCGACCTATGGCTACACCTTC. Residues: CATSRDNSGSTYGYTF.

The gene calls are TRBV18 and TRBJ2-1; possible D gene TRBD2, 6 bases. V dropped 8 bases and J dropped 6 bases, with 17 bases sitting between them. The CDR3 contains 14 residues. Germline V gene sequence: CDR1 KGHSH, CDR2 LQKENI. CDR3 nucleotide sequence: TGTGCCAGCCATCCGGGACTTGACATCAATGAGCAGTTCTTC. Its translation is CASHPGLDINEQFF.

This clone has only a few counts. The V gene is TRBV10-2, the J gene TRBJ1-3; the D gene is possibly TRBD1 (5 bases). The germline V gene has CDR1 WSHSY and CDR2 SAAADI. The length of the CDR3 is 15 residues. V was shortened by 6 bases and J by 4 bases, with 16 bases between the two germline ends. CDR3 bases: TGCGCCAGCAGCCTGGGGGGTCCTTCCGGAAACACCATATATTTT. It is translated as CASSLGGPSGNTIYF.

The chain couples TRBV18 to TRBJ2-1; perhaps TRBD1 as D (5 bases). The CDR3 has 15 residues. V was cut by 2 bases and J by 6 bases, with 14 bases left in between. Germline loops: CDR1 KGHSH, CDR2 LQKENI. The CDR3 sequence: CASSPSPGQSNEQFF. CDR3 in DNA: TGTGCCAGCTCACCATCTCCAGGGCAGAGCAATGAGCAGTTCTTC.

This clone has a single count. The chain carries TRBV30 and TRBJ2-1; 9 nucleotides agree with TRBD2. V was clipped by 3 bases and J by 5 bases; unmatched bases: 8. Germline loops: CDR1 GTSNPN, CDR2 SVGIG (reference sequence). This CDR3 comprises 15 residues. The CDR3 loop reads CAWSPWVAGDNEQFF. The CDR3 DNA follows: TGTGCCTGGAGCCCGTGGGTAGCGGGAGACAATGAGCAGTTCTTC.

This clone was observed a few times. The chain joins TRBV29-1 to TRBJ2-7, with 10 bases identical to TRBD1. The J segment lost 5 bases and the V segment lost 2 bases, leaving 6 bases of the junction unmatched. The CDR3 runs to 14 residues. Germline V gene lookup returns CDR1 SQVTM and CDR2 ANQGSEA. The CDR3 region is CSVERDRGNHEQYF. Written as DNA, the CDR3 is TGCAGCGTTGAACGGGACAGGGGAAACCACGAGCAGTACTTC.

The V gene is TRBV6-6, the J gene TRBJ1-3; D might be TRBD1 (6 bases). From germline, CDR1 is MNHNY and CDR2 SVGAGI (reference sequence). V lost 5 bases, J lost 3 bases, and 14 bases lay in between. The CDR3 is 15 residues long. CDR3: CASSLKQGNGNTIYF. The CDR3 DNA reads as TGTGCCAGCAGTCTAAAACAGGGTAATGGAAACACCATATATTTT.